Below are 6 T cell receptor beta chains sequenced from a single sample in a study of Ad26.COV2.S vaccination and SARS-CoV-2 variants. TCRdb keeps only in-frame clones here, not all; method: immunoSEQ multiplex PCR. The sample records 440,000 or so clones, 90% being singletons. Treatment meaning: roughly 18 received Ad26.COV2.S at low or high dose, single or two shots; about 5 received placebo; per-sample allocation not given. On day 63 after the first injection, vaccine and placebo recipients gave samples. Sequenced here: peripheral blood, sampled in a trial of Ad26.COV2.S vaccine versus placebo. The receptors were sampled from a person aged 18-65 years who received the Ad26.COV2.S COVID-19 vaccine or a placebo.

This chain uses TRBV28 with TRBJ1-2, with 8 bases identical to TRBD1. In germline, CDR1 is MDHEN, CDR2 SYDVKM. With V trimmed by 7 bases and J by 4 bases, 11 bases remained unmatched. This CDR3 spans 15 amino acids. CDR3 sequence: CASIETGTGRYGYTF. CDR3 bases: TGTGCCAGCATCGAGACCGGGACAGGACGCTATGGCTACACCTTC.

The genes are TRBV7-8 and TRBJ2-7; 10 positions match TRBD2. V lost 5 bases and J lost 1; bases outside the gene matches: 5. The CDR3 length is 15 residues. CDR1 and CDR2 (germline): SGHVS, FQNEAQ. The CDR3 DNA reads TGTGCCAGCAGCAACCCTAGCGGGGGATCCTACGAGCAGTACTTC. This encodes CASSNPSGGSYEQYF.

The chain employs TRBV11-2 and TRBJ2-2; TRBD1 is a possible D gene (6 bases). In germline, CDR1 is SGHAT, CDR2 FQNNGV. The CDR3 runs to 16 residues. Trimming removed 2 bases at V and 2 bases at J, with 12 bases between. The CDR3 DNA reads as TGTGCCAGCAGCTTACACGGGACATTTAACACCGGGGAGCTGTTTTTT. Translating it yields CASSLHGTFNTGELFF.

Here the CDR3 DNA reads TGTGCCACCAGGTCAGCAGCGGGGGGCAATGAGCAGTTCTTC. This gives the protein CATRSAAGGNEQFF. The gene calls are TRBV24-1 and TRBJ2-1; 9 bases fit TRBD2. The CDR3 runs 14 residues. Germline assignment: CDR1 KGHDR and CDR2 SFDVKD. V trimming: 7 bases; J trimming: 6 bases; junction bases outside the gene matches: 6.

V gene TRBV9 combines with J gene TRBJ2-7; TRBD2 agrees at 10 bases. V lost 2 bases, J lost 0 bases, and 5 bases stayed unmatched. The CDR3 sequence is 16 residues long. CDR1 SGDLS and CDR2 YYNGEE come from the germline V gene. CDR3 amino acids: CASSVGLAQGSYEQYF. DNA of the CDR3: TGTGCCAGCAGCGTGGGACTAGCGCAAGGCTCCTACGAGCAGTACTTC.

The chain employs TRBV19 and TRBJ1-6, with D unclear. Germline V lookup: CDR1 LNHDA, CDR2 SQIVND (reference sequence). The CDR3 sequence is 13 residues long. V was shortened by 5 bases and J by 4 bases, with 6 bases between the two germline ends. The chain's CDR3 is CASSPDYNSPLHF. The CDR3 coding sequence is TGTGCCAGTAGTCCAGATTATAATTCACCCCTCCACTTT.